This passage covers 31 T cell receptor beta chains from one sample sequenced in a study of cytomegalovirus exposure and HLA in healthy donors. The PCR used 60 Vbeta and 13 Jbeta primers. Profiled with immunoSEQ multiplex PCR; TCRdb holds only in-frame clones, not every one. The sample gives approximately 150,000 clones, approximately 81% of which show up once; more than 2% is in the top ten. Sequencing input: PBMCs. These receptors originate from a boy younger than 10 in good health and CMV-seronegative.

The chain links TRBV19 to TRBJ1-6; TRBD1 matches 9 bases. Germline V CDR1 and CDR2: LNHDA, SQIVND (reference sequence). The CDR3 spans 15 residues. Trimming cost V 5 bases and J 8 bases; bases outside gene matches: 7. CDR3 residues: CASSGGTGLHSPLHF. DNA of the CDR3: TGTGCCAGTAGTGGCGGGACAGGGCTCCATTCACCCCTCCACTTT.

The gene calls are TRBV4-1 and TRBJ2-7; 10 bases are a match to TRBD2. CDR3 length equals 17 residues. Germline V gene data show CDR1 as MGHRA and CDR2 as YSYEKL. V lost 2 bases to trimming and J lost 6 bases; unmatched junction nucleotides: 13. The CDR3 is CASSQPSSGGGRAEQYF. CDR3 DNA: TGCGCCAGCAGCCAACCCTCTAGCGGGGGAGGCCGGGCCGAGCAGTACTTC.

The V and J genes are TRBV14 and TRBJ2-7, with TRBD1 as a possible D gene (6 bases). Germline loops: CDR1 SGHDN, CDR2 FVKESK. The CDR3 spans 17 residues. V dropped 4 bases and J dropped 3 bases, with 22 bases sitting between them. CDR3 nucleotides: TGTGCCAGCAGCCCGGGCCTGCCCGCGACAGGCCTCTACGAGCAGTACTTC. Its protein is CASSPGLPATGLYEQYF.

The chain is built from TRBV2 and TRBJ2-7; tentative D call: TRBD2 (6 bases). CDR1 is SNHLY and CDR2 is FYNNEI in the germline V gene. The CDR3 covers 13 residues. The V end lost 7 bases, the J end lost 2 bases, and 12 bases lay between the germline ends. CDR3 loop: CASNSGEAYEQYF. DNA of the CDR3: TGTGCCAGCAATTCGGGGGAAGCCTACGAGCAGTACTTC.

The V gene is TRBV19, the J gene TRBJ1-3, with unresolved D. The V and J ends lost 7 bases and 8 bases respectively, with 21 bases between them. The CDR3 has 15 amino acids. Germline CDR1 and CDR2: LNHDA and SQIVND (reference sequence). The CDR3, as DNA: TGTGCCAGTACCCCTTCTTTGTTGTCCGCAGACACCATATATTTT. It specifies CASTPSLLSADTIYF.

The CDR3 DNA reads TGTGCCAGCAGTAAAGGGACTAGCAGCAGGAGGAATGAGCAGTTCTTC. Protein product: CASSKGTSSRRNEQFF. V gene TRBV6-1 combines with J gene TRBJ2-1; 9 positions agree with TRBD2. V lost 5 bases and J lost 7; bases outside the gene matches: 12. CDR1 MNHNS and CDR2 SASEGT come from the germline V gene. This CDR3 region has 16 residues.

The table lists this clone with a few counts. The chain has TRBV18 and TRBJ2-3; tentative D call: TRBD2 (5 bases). Trimming pared 2 bases from V and 2 bases from J, leaving 11 bases between. The CDR3 covers 15 residues. Germline lookup yields CDR1 KGHSH and CDR2 LQKENI. The CDR3 spells CASSPTGGSTDTQYF. The CDR3 DNA reads as TGTGCCAGCTCACCAACCGGCGGGTCCACAGATACGCAGTATTTT.

This rearrangement joins TRBV28 to TRBJ2-7, with 10 bases fitting TRBD2. The junction had 23 bases not matched to a gene; V was cut back by 5 bases and J by 7 bases. CDR1 MDHEN and CDR2 SYDVKM come from the germline V gene. The CDR3 has 19 amino acids. CDR3 coding DNA: TGTGCCAGCAGTGGTACAGGGAACGGCCCTAGCGGGAGTTTTAGTGAGCAGTACTTC. Its translation is CASSGTGNGPSGSFSEQYF.

This rearrangement joins TRBV2 to TRBJ1-6, with TRBD1 matching 7 bases. The CDR3 has 15 residues. Trimming removed 5 bases from V and 7 bases from J; junction bases left unmatched: 8. Germline V gene sequence: CDR1 SNHLY, CDR2 FYNNEI. CDR3 protein: CASSNDRALNSPLHF. The CDR3 DNA reads TGTGCCAGCAGTAACGACAGGGCGTTAAATTCACCCCTCCACTTT.

This clone was seen just once. The J gene is TRBJ1-5, the V gene TRBV28, with a possible D match to TRBD1 (6 bases). This CDR3 spans 19 amino acids. V lost 2 bases, J lost 0 bases, and 20 bases lay in between. Germline V gene data show CDR1 as MDHEN and CDR2 as SYDVKM. The CDR3 coding sequence is TGTGCCAGCAGTTTAGGGATCCGTACAGGGTCTTATAGCAATCAGCCCCAGCATTTT. It is translated as CASSLGIRTGSYSNQPQHF.

J is TRBJ1-3 and V is TRBV5-1; 7 nucleotides align to TRBD1. Germline V gives CDR1 SGHRS, CDR2 YFSETQ. The CDR3 contains 14 residues. Germline trimming cut 3 bases from V and 2 bases from J; bases unmatched to any gene: 2. The CDR3 here is CASSSGTAGNTIYF. CDR3 DNA sequence: TGCGCCAGCAGCTCCGGGACAGCTGGAAACACCATATATTTT.

This clone was counted a few times. The V and J genes are TRBV2 and TRBJ1-1; D is unresolved. V dropped 7 bases and J dropped 5 bases, with 5 bases sitting between them. Germline-derived CDR1 and CDR2 are SNHLY and FYNNEI. This CDR3 contains 10 residues. CDR3 sequence (DNA): TGTGCCAGCATGCGGACTGAAGCTTTCTTT. Translating gives CASMRTEAFF.

This sequence joins TRBV11-2 and TRBJ2-7; 7 nucleotides match TRBD2. With V trimmed by 2 bases and J by 6 bases, 13 bases remained unmatched. In germline, CDR1 is SGHAT, CDR2 FQNNGV. The CDR3 is 16 amino acids. The CDR3 region is CASSLNAAGAAGEQYF. In DNA form, the CDR3 reads TGTGCCAGCAGCTTAAATGCGGCGGGAGCAGCGGGCGAGCAGTACTTC.

This clone is categorized as medium-sized. The rearrangement uses TRBV10-1 and TRBJ2-1, with 9 bases matching TRBD1. The junction had 10 bases not matched to a gene; V was cut back by 5 bases and J by 2 bases. The germline V gene encodes CDR1 WNHNN and CDR2 SYGVQD (reference sequence). The CDR3 consists of 17 residues. The CDR3 coding sequence is TGCGCCAGCAGTCTCAACAGGACAGGGGAAACCTACAATGAGCAGTTCTTC. This translates into CASSLNRTGETYNEQFF.

Details on this clone: A junction boundary mismatches the germline segment, possibly from a read error. The rearrangement joins TRBV5-1 to TRBJ1-1, with TRBD1 identical over 7 bases. CDR1 is SGHRS and CDR2 is YFSETQ in the germline V gene. The CDR3 covers 14 residues. The CDR3 is CASTPARGITEAFF. The CDR3 DNA follows: TGTGCCAGCACCCCCGCCAGGGGGATCACTGAAGCTTTCTTT.

This clone was seen a handful of times. The V call is TRBV30, the J call TRBJ2-7, with 7 positions matching TRBD1. The V segment lost 4 bases and the J segment 2 bases; nucleotides outside the gene matches: 5. Per germline, CDR1 GTSNPN and CDR2 SVGIG (reference sequence). The CDR3 contains 13 residues. The CDR3 DNA reads TGTGCCTGGACACGGGACAGAGCCTACGAGCAGTACTTC. Protein sequence: CAWTRDRAYEQYF.

This rearrangement joins TRBV28 to TRBJ2-3; the match to TRBD2 covers 7 bases. CDR1 MDHEN and CDR2 SYDVKM come from the germline V gene. Unmatched junction bases numbered 15, after V lost 6 bases and J lost 3 bases. The CDR3 runs 17 residues. Here the CDR3 reads CASRHAFRGRGTDTQYF. The CDR3 DNA reads TGTGCCAGCAGGCACGCTTTTCGCGGGAGAGGAACAGATACGCAGTATTTT.

The chain couples TRBV21-1 to TRBJ2-1; the D call TRBD2 from the table was never checked on the DNA. TRBV21-1 is a pseudogene locus. The CDR3 contains 16 residues. This chain's CDR3 is CASSRLLVEANGEQFF. CDR3 nucleotide sequence: TGTGCCAGCAGCAGGCTCCTCGTTGAGGCGAATGGTGAGCAGTTCTTC.

The chain is built from TRBV6-5 and TRBJ1-2; D gene ambiguous. Trimming removed 6 bases at V and 7 bases at J, with 15 bases between. CDR1 and CDR2 from the germline V gene are MNHEY and SVGAGI. The CDR3 sequence is 13 residues long. CDR3 amino acids: CASSAEVWAGYTF. CDR3 DNA: TGTGCCAGCAGCGCGGAGGTTTGGGCTGGCTACACCTTC.

A word on this clone: Other DNA sequences from this sample encode an identical CDR3 as well. This chain joins TRBV2 and TRBJ1-2; D is unclear. V was clipped by 4 bases and J by 2 bases, with 8 bases between them. The germline CDR1 and CDR2 sequences are SNHLY and FYNNEI. The CDR3 has 13 amino acids. The DNA of the CDR3 is TGTGCCAGCAGTGCTCGGTCCAACTATGGCTACACCTTC. This gives the protein CASSARSNYGYTF.

The chain joins TRBV28 to TRBJ1-1; the match to TRBD1 covers 7 bases. This CDR3 is 12 amino acids long. Germline V gene sequence: CDR1 MDHEN, CDR2 SYDVKM. The V segment lost 6 bases and the J segment 9 bases; nucleotides outside the gene matches: 7. The CDR3 nucleotides read TGTGCCAGCAGCTTGACAGGGAGGCAAGCTTTCTTT. Translation: CASSLTGRQAFF.

The gene calls are TRBV6-5 and TRBJ2-3; a weak D match, TRBD2 (7 bases). There are 14 residues in the CDR3. Germline CDR1 and CDR2: MNHEY and SVGAGI. V was pared by 6 bases and J by 9 bases, with 19 bases between. CDR3: CASREPRGANTQYF. CDR3 DNA: TGTGCCAGCAGGGAGCCCCGGGGGGCCAACACGCAGTATTTT.

This clone was counted only a few times. V gene TRBV4-1 combines with J gene TRBJ2-7, with 9 bases matching TRBD2. CDR1 MGHRA and CDR2 YSYEKL come from the germline V gene. Germline trimming cut 8 bases from V and 2 bases from J; bases unmatched to any gene: 10. The CDR3 has 15 amino acids. CDR3 region: CASRFGLAGTYEQYF. The CDR3 nucleotides read TGCGCCAGCCGATTTGGGCTAGCGGGAACCTACGAGCAGTACTTC.

V usage is TRBV14 and J usage is TRBJ1-3, with no clear D. Germline values: CDR1 SGHDN, CDR2 FVKESK. V dropped 10 bases and J dropped 0 bases, with 19 bases sitting between them. The CDR3 has 16 amino acids. This CDR3 reads CATRSSRRHSGNTIYF. Here the CDR3 DNA reads TGTGCCACCAGGTCCTCTCGCAGACACTCTGGAAACACCATATATTTT.

This sequence joins TRBV6-5 and TRBJ2-7; maybe TRBD2 (5 bases). Germline V lookup: CDR1 MNHEY, CDR2 SVGAGI. The V gene lost 6 bases and the J gene lost 0 bases, with 12 bases spanning the gap. The CDR3 spans 14 residues. The CDR3 here is CASSHSGYSYEQYF. The DNA of the CDR3 is TGTGCCAGCAGCCACTCGGGGTACTCCTACGAGCAGTACTTC.

This clone was seen once. The CDR3 spells CASTKLAGIGTDTQYF. In nucleotides, the CDR3 is TGCGCCAGCACCAAACTAGCGGGGATTGGCACAGATACGCAGTATTTT. This sequence joins TRBV5-1 and TRBJ2-3; 10 positions agree with TRBD2. The CDR3 is 16 residues long. Losses at the gene ends were 6 bases for V and 1 base for J; bases not matched to a gene: 8. CDR1 and CDR2 (germline): SGHRS, YFSETQ.

This rearrangement joins TRBV19 to TRBJ2-3; TRBD2 agrees at 12 bases. Germline V gives CDR1 LNHDA, CDR2 SQIVND (reference sequence). The ends lost 5 bases at V and 0 bases at J; junction bases unmatched: 3. This CDR3 is 16 amino acids long. The DNA of the CDR3 is TGTGCCAGTAGTGCAGGACTAGCGGGGAGCACAGATACGCAGTATTTT. Encoded protein: CASSAGLAGSTDTQYF.

The genes are TRBV2 and TRBJ1-6, with 7 bases fitting TRBD1. With 2 bases clipped from V and 6 bases from J, the junction kept 4 bases outside the gene matches. Germline V gene lookup returns CDR1 SNHLY and CDR2 FYNNEI. This CDR3 has 15 residues. CDR3 bases: TGTGCCAGCAGTGAAAATAGGGGGCCTAATTCACCCCTCCACTTT. Translation gives CASSENRGPNSPLHF.

This rearrangement joins TRBV4-2 to TRBJ1-3, with D perhaps matching TRBD1 (6 bases). CDR3 size: 16 residues. The germline V gene encodes CDR1 LGHNA and CDR2 YNFKEQ. Trimming took off 5 bases at V and 2 bases at J, with 16 bases between the two ends. The CDR3 reads CASSDSMQGTGNTIYF. CDR3 DNA sequence: TGTGCCAGCAGCGACTCAATGCAGGGGACTGGAAACACCATATATTTT.

The chain joins TRBV5-1 to TRBJ1-3, with no clear D. The CDR3 runs 16 residues. V gave up 0 bases and J gave up 0 bases, with 10 bases separating them. Germline-derived CDR1 and CDR2 are SGHRS and YFSETQ. CDR3 DNA sequence: TGCGCCAGCAGCTTGGTGGGGAGTCTCTCTGGAAACACCATATATTTT. Translating it yields CASSLVGSLSGNTIYF.

The V and J genes are TRBV6-6 and TRBJ2-5; the D is unclear. The J call is in doubt because the DNA end fits TRBJ2-7 better. Per the germline V gene, CDR1 is MNHNY and CDR2 is SVGAGI (reference sequence). This CDR3 is 11 amino acids long. DNA of the CDR3: TGTGCCAGCAGTTACCGCTACGAGCAGTACTTC. Translation: CASSYRYEQYF.